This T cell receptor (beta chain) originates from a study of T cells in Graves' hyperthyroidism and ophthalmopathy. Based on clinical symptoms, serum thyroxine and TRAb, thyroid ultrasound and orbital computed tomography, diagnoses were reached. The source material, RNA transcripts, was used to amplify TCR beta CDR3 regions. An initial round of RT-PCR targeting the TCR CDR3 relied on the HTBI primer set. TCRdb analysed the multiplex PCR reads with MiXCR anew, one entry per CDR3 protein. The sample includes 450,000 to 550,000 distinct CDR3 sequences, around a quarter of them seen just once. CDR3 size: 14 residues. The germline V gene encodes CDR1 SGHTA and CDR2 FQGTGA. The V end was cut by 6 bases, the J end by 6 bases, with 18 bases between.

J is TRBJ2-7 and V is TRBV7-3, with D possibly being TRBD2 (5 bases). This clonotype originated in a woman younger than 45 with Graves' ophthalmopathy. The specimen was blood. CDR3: CASRPDGNTAEQYF. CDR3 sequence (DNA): TGTGCCAGCAGGCCCGACGGGAACACAGCCGAGCAGTACTTC.